This T cell receptor beta chain came from a study of blood T cell repertoires in COVID-19. At the level of the study: The United States, Italy and Spain provided the acute and convalescent COVID-19 samples.

Per the original methods: From reference gene primer amplification, estimates of nucleated cell counts were derived. Here immunoSEQ multiplex PCR was the method, and the copy in TCRdb shows in-frame clones only, minus some. That table supplies the V and J calls and clone size; D and trimming were determined from the DNA. The data contain around 65,000 clones, roughly 80% of them singletons. Between the trimmed V and J ends, which lost 4 bases and 5 bases, there was a span of 9 bases. CDR1 and CDR2 (germline): SQVTM, ANQGSEA. This CDR3 region has 11 residues. The sequence derives from a man in his fifties or sixties with acute or convalescent COVID-19. Sequenced input: peripheral blood. The J gene is TRBJ2-7, the V gene TRBV29-1, with D maybe TRBD2 (6 bases). DNA for the CDR3: TGCAGCGTTGGGAGGGCTGACGAGCAGTACTTC. Translated, it gives CSVGRADEQYF.